This T cell receptor (beta chain) was sequenced during a study of cytomegalovirus exposure and HLA in healthy donors. Researchers ran the PCR with 60 Vbeta and 13 Jbeta primers. The protocol was immunoSEQ multiplex PCR, while the TCRdb copy is restricted to in-frame clones and leaves out a portion. In all, the sample yields roughly 84,000 clones. The CDR3 has 14 amino acids. The junction had 3 bases not matched to a gene; V was cut back by 0 bases and J by 9 bases. Germline-derived CDR1 and CDR2 are ENHRY and SYGVKD. The sample was PBMCs. The chain has TRBV10-3 and TRBJ2-1; TRBD1 aligns across 9 bases. The clonotype was recovered from a man aged 50-59 years in good health and CMV-seronegative. The CDR3 region is CAISESNRGPEQFF. In nucleotides, the CDR3 is TGTGCCATCAGTGAGTCGAACAGGGGGCCTGAGCAGTTCTTC.